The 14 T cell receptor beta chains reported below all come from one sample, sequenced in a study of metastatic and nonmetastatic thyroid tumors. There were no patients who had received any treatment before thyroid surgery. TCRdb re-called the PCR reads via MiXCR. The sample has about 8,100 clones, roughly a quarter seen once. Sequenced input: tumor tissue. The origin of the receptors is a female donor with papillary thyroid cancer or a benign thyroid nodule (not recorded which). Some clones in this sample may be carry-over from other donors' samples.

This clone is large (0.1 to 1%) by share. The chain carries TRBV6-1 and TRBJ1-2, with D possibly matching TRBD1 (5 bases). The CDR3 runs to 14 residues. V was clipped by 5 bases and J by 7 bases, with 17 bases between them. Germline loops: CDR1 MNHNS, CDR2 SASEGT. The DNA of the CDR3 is TGTGCCAGCAGTAGTCCGCGGGGGTCCAGTGGCTACACCTTC. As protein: CASSSPRGSSGYTF.

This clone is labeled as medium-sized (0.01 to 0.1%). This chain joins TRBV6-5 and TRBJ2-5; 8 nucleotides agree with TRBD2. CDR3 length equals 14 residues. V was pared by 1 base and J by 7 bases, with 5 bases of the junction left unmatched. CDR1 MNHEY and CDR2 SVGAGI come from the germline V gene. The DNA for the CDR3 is TGTGCCAGCAGTTACTACAGGACTAGCTCGACCCAGTACTTC. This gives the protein CASSYYRTSSTQYF.

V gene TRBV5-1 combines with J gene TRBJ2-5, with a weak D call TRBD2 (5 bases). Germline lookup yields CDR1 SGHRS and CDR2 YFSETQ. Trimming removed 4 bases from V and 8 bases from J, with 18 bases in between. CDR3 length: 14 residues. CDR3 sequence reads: CASSLGPRGYTQYF. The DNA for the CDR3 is TGCGCCAGCAGCCTAGGTCCCAGAGGGTATACCCAGTACTTC.

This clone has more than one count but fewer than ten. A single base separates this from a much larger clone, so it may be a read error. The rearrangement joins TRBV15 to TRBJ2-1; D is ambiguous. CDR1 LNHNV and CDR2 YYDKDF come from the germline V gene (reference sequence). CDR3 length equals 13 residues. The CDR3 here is CATSIPPPSERFF. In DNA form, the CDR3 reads TGTGCCACCAGTATCCCCCCCCCCAGTGAGCGGTTCTTC.

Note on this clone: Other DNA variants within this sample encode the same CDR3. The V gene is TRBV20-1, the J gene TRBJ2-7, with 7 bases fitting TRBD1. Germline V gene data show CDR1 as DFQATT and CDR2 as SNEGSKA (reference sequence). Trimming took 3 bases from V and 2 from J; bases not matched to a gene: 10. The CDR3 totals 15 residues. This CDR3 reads CSARGPTGRAYEQYF. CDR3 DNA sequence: TGCAGTGCTAGGGGCCCGACAGGGCGAGCCTACGAGCAGTACTTC.

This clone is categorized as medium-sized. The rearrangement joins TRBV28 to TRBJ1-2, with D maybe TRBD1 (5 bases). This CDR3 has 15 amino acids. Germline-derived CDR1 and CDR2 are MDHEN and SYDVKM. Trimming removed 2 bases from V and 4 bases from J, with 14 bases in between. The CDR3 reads CASSLTYRSSYGYTF. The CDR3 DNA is TGTGCCAGCAGTTTAACGTACAGGAGTTCCTATGGCTACACCTTC.

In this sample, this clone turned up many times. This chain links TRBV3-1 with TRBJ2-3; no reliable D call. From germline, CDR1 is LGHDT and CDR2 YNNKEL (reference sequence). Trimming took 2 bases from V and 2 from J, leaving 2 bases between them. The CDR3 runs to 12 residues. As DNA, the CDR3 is TGTGCCAGCAGCCAATTCACAGATACGCAGTATTTT. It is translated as CASSQFTDTQYF.

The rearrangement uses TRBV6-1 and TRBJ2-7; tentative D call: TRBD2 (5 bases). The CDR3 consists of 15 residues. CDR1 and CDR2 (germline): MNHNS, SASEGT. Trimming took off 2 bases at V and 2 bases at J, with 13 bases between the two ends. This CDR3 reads CASSESRTSPYEQYF. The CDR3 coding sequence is TGTGCCAGCAGTGAATCTAGGACTTCACCCTACGAGCAGTACTTC.

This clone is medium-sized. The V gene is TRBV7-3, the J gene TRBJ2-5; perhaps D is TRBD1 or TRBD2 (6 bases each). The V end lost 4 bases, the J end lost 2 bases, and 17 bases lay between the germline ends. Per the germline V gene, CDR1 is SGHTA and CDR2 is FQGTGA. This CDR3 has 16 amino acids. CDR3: CASSWGGRGEQETQYF. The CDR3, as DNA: TGTGCCAGCAGCTGGGGAGGCAGGGGCGAACAAGAGACCCAGTACTTC.

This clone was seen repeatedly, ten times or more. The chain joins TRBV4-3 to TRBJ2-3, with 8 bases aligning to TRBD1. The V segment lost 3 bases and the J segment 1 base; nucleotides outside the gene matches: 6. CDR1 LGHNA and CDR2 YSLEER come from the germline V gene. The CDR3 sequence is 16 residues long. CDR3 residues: CASSHTGQVGTDTQYF. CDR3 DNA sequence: TGCGCCAGCAGCCATACGGGACAGGTGGGCACAGATACGCAGTATTTT.

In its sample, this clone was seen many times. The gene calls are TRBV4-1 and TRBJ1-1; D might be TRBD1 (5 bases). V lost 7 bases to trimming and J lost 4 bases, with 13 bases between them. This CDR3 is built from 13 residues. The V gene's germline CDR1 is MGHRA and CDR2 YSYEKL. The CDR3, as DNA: TGCGCCAGCAAGGCGGGGGGGGTCACTGAAGCTTTCTTT. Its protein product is CASKAGGVTEAFF.

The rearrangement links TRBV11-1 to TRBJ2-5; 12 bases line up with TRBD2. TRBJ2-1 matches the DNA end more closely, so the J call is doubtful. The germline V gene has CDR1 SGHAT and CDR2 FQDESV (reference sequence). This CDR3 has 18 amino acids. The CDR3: CASSLLPALAGGDNEQFF. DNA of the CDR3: TGTGCCAGCAGCTTACTTCCGGCACTAGCGGGAGGAGACAATGAGCAGTTCTTC.

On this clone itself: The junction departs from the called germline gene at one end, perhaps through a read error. The CDR3 sequence: CAWSPCRADAFF. CDR3 in DNA: TGTGCCTGGAGTCCCTGCAGGGCAGATGCTTTCTTC. This sequence joins TRBV30 and TRBJ1-1; possibly TRBD1 for D (5 bases). Germline CDR1 is GTSNPN and CDR2 is SVGIG (reference sequence). This CDR3 spans 12 amino acids.

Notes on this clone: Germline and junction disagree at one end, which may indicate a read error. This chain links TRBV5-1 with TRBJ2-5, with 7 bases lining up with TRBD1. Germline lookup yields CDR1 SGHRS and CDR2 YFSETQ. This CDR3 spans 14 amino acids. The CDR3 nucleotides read TGCGCCGGCAGCAAAGGACAGGCACGGGAGACCCAGTACTTC. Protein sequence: CAGSKGQARETQYF.